Listed below are T cell receptor beta chains from one sample, sequenced in a study of blood T cell repertoires in COVID-19. Data came from immunoSEQ multiplex PCR; TCRdb stores just in-frame clones and leaves some out. The profile shows about 130,000 clones, over 80% of them singletons. Sample: peripheral blood. Every receptor here comes from a man between 65 and 85 years old with acute or convalescent COVID-19. Both conserved end residues are trimmed from each CDR3. Each record gives: J gene, V gene, CDR3 protein.

>TRBJ1-5|TRBV4-1
ASSQEGPGWNSNQPQH
>TRBJ2-7|TRBV19
ASSSLADYEQY
>TRBJ1-2|TRBV6-6
ASSSLRDSTNYGYT
>TRBJ1-2|TRBV12-3/TRBV12-4
ASRRPGGYGYT
>TRBJ2-3|TRBV2
ASSGTSGSTDTQY
>TRBJ1-1|TRBV7-2
ASSLFGQANTEAF
>TRBJ1-1|TRBV11-2
ASSRGNRGTEAF
>TRBJ2-1|TRBV7-2
ASSSPGGVFQQF
>TRBJ2-5|TRBV5-5
ASGAGAYQETQY
>TRBJ1-2|TRBV18
ASSRSRTGTGYYT